These T cell receptor beta chains were read from a single sample in a study of CXCR3-negative and CXCR3-positive naive CD8 T cells. One entry per CDR3 protein, without DNA, is what TCRdb gives after re-calling the 5' RACE reads. The table for this sample gives roughly 110,000 distinct CDR3 sequences. The sequencing sample was made of naive CXCR3+ CD8+ T cells from blood. These receptors came from a human donor in good health. Some clones in this sample may be carry-over from other donors' samples. CDR3s include the opening cysteine and the closing phenylalanine or tryptophan. Each record gives: V gene, J gene, CDR3 protein.

TRBV20-1	TRBJ2-6	CSARDRGQATIPSGANVLTF
TRBV20-1	TRBJ2-1	CSSIVTGGVKQNEQFF
TRBV7-9	TRBJ2-1	CASSFGRGVNEQFF
TRBV7-3	TRBJ2-7	CASSLSVGLAGVPSEQYF
TRBV5-5	TRBJ1-3	CASSTRASGNTIYF
TRBV4-1	TRBJ2-7	CASSQFGTGEHEQYF
TRBV11-2	TRBJ2-7	CASSLGSGAAF
TRBV12-3/TRBV12-4	TRBJ2-7	CASSSPGGHQYF
TRBV14	TRBJ2-1	CASSHERLAGEYNEQFF
TRBV10-1	TRBJ2-1	CASSPTSPGVFYNEQFF
TRBV13	TRBJ2-1	CASSFTLGEAQYNEQFF
TRBV7-9	TRBJ1-1	CASSKGTDFEAFF
TRBV23-1	TRBJ2-2	CASSHTDGWGIAVKTGELFF
TRBV3-1	TRBJ2-3	CASSQWQDTQYF
TRBV20-1	TRBJ2-1	CSAPGLAGGRGSYNEQFF
TRBV19	TRBJ2-1	CASIPGSRGVNEQFF
TRBV2	TRBJ2-7	CASRDIFWQQYF
TRBV20-1	TRBJ2-1	CSARVLGTNEQFF
TRBV6-5	TRBJ2-1	CASSYVTGWGEQFF
TRBV6-6	TRBJ2-7	CASSYGQGGYEQYF
TRBV7-9	TRBJ2-1	CASSLTSGLYNEQFF
TRBV7-3	TRBJ2-1	CASRPTTGTSGNEQFF
TRBV2	TRBJ2-2	CASSESREGTGSYTGELFF
TRBV6-2/TRBV6-3	TRBJ2-1	CASSYLEAGTSATRLYNEQFF
TRBV11-2	TRBJ2-1	CASSLGASKENEQFF
TRBV7-9	TRBJ1-2	CASSLSGGPNGYTF
TRBV7-9	TRBJ1-1	CASSLGTAGAEAFF
TRBV5-4	TRBJ2-7	CASSLEPDNLNEQYF
TRBV7-9	TRBJ2-7	CASSLAGRGWEQYF
TRBV4-3	TRBJ2-7	CASSQDLYRDPYEQYF
TRBV7-9	TRBJ1-3	CASMTGGGTGNTIYF
TRBV12-3/TRBV12-4	TRBJ2-7	CASSFRTGDEQYF
TRBV19	TRBJ2-7	CASSDRMSRNEQYF
TRBV5-1	TRBJ2-1	CASSLVSWDEQFF
TRBV7-8	TRBJ2-5	CASSLGAVRLGQETQYF
TRBV20-1	TRBJ2-7	CSARTSRWGSGYEQYF
TRBV4-1	TRBJ2-1	CASSHPGQGYNEQFF
TRBV10-2	TRBJ2-4	CASVKKEDKNIQYF
TRBV7-7	TRBJ2-2	CASSLLQGAGTGELFF
TRBV14	TRBJ2-3	CASSQTSDTQYF
TRBV5-1	TRBJ1-2	CASSLAGALDGYTF
TRBV10-2	TRBJ2-1	CASTPGAGESYNEQFF
TRBV7-9	TRBJ2-1	CASSLVRRLAGEGNEQFF
TRBV15	TRBJ2-4	CATSRDLAWVAGTKNIQYF
TRBV25-1	TRBJ2-1	CASSEGDYYNEQFF
TRBV7-3	TRBJ2-1	CASSPLAGGPDEQFF
TRBV5-1	TRBJ1-5	CASSWTGGDQPQHF
TRBV13	TRBJ1-1	CASSYITGRITFF